Reported below is one T cell receptor (beta chain). The V segment lost 5 bases and the J segment 2 bases; nucleotides outside the gene matches: 10. Germline V gene data show CDR1 as SGHDT and CDR2 as YYEEEE. The CDR3 covers 15 residues. This sample stems from a study of control samples from healthy donors and cancer patients. The assay was immunoSEQ multiplex PCR, and TCRdb's table has in-frame clones only and misses some. The table lists about 160,000 clones, 96% of them singletons. The clonotype comes from a woman in her 30s in good health. The V gene is TRBV5-6, the J gene TRBJ2-7; TRBD1 matches at 7 bases. Sample: blood. This chain's CDR3 is CASRWGQIGAYEQYF. Written as DNA, the CDR3 is TGTGCCAGCAGGTGGGGACAGATCGGGGCCTACGAGCAGTACTTC.